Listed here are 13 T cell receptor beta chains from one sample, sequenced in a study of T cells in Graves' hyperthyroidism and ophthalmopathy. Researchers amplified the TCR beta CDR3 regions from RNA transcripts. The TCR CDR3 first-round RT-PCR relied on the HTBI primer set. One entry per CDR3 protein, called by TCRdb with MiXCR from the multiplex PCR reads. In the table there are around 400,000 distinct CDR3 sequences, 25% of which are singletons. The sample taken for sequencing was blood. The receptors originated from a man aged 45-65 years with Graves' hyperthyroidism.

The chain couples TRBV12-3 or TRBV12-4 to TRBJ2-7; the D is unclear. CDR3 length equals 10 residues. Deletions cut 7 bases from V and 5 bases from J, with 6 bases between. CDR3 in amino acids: CASIPDEQYF. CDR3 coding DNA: TGTGCCAGCATCCCTGACGAGCAGTACTTC.

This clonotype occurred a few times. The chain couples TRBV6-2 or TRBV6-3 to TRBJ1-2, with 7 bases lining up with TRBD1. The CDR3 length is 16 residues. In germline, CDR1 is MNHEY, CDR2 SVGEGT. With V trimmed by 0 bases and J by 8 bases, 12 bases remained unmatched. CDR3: CASSYSKWDSVKGYTF. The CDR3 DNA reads TGTGCCAGCAGTTACTCCAAATGGGACAGCGTTAAGGGCTACACCTTC.

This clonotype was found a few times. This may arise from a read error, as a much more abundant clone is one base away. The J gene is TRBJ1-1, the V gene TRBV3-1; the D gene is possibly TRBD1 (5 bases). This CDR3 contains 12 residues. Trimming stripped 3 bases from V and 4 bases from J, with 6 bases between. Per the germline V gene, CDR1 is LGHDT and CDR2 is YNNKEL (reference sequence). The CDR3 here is CASSHRATEAFF. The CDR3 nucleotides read TGTGCCAGCAGCCACAGGGCCACTGAAGCTTTCTTT.

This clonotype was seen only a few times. The CDR3, as DNA: TGTGCCAGCAGCTCCAGGACAGTGGGAGAGACCCAGTACTTC. As protein: CASSSRTVGETQYF. The chain has TRBV5-4 and TRBJ2-5, with TRBD1 as a possible D gene (6 bases). This CDR3 contains 14 residues. V gave up 3 bases and J gave up 4 bases, with 13 bases separating them. Germline V gene data show CDR1 as SGHNT and CDR2 as YYREEE (reference sequence).

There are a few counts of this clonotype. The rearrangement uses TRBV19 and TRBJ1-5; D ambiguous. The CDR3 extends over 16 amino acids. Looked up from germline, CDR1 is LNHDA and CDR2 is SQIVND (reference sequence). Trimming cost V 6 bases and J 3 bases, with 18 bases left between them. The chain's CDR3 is CASSPPLTRDNQPQHF. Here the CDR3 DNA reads TGTGCCAGTAGCCCTCCCCTTACACGGGACAATCAGCCCCAGCATTTT.

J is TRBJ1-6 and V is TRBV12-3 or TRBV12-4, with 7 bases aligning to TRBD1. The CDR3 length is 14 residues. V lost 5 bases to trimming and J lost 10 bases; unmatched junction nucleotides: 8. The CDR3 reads CASSENRGGSPLHF. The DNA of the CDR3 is TGTGCCAGCAGTGAGAACAGGGGAGGGTCACCCCTCCACTTT.

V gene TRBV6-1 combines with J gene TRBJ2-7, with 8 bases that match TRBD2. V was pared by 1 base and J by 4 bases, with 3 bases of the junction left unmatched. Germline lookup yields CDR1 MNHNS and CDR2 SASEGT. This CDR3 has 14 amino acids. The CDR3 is CASSEVGGRYEQYF. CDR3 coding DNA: TGTGCCAGCAGTGAAGTGGGCGGGAGGTACGAGCAGTACTTC.

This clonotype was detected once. The CDR3 sequence is CSVEKGLGETQYF. The CDR3 DNA is TGCAGCGTTGAGAAGGGGCTAGGGGAGACCCAGTACTTC. The chain combines TRBV29-1 with TRBJ2-5, with D tentatively TRBD1 (5 bases). Trimming shortened V by 3 bases and J by 5 bases, and 13 bases separated the two germline ends. Germline loops: CDR1 SQVTM, CDR2 ANQGSEA. The CDR3 is 13 amino acids.

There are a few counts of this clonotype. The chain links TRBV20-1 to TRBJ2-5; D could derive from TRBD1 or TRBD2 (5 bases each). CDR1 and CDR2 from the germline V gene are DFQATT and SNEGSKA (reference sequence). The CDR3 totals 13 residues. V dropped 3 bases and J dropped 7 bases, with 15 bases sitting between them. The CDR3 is CSARGDGYRTQYF. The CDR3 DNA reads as TGCAGTGCTAGGGGGGACGGGTACAGGACCCAGTACTTC.

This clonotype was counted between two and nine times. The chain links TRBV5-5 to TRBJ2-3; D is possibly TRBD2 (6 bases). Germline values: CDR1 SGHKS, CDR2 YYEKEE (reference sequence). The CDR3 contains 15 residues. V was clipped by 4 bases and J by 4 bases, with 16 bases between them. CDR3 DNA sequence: TGTGCCAGCAGCCCCCCGTGGAGCGGGTCAGATACGCAGTATTTT. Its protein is CASSPPWSGSDTQYF.

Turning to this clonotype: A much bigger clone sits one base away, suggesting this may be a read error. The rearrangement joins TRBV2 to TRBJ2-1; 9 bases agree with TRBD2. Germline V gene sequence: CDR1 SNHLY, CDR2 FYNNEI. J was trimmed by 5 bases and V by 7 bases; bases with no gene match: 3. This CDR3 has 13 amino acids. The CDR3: CASTRTSDNEQFF. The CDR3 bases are TGTGCCAGCACCAGGACTAGCGACAATGAGCAGTTCTTC.

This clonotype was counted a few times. In nucleotides, the CDR3 is TGTGCCAGCAGCCAACAGGGGGCCGCTTCTCGGGAGACCCAGTACTTC. This codes for CASSQQGAASRETQYF. This chain joins TRBV7-3 and TRBJ2-5; TRBD1 agrees at 9 bases. V trimming: 5 bases; J trimming: 5 bases; junction bases outside the gene matches: 12. The V gene's germline CDR1 is SGHTA and CDR2 FQGTGA. The CDR3 has 16 residues. Complete variable domain (other parts from reference TRBV7-3 and TRBJ2-5): GAGVSQTPSNKVTEKGKYVELRCDPISGHTALYWYRQSLGQGPEFLIYFQGTGAADDSGLPNDRFFAVRPEGSVSTLKIQRTERGDSAVYLCASSQQGAASRETQYFGPGTRLLVL.

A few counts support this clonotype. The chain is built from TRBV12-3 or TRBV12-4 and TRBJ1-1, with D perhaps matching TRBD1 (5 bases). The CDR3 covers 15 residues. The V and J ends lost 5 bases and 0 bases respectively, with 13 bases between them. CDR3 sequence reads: CASSAGLQMNTEAFF. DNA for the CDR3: TGTGCCAGCAGTGCGGGGCTACAAATGAACACTGAAGCTTTCTTT.